This T cell receptor beta chain was identified in a study of vaccination and CD4 T cells after COVID-19 (dated 2022 in TCRdb). Study-level background: SARS-CoV-2 positivity had been established in the convalescent patients by nasal swab PCR, and mild disease was recorded in eight to ten of these patients and severe disease in one. The convalescent cohort included six males and four females, with two Hispanic individuals, seven Caucasians, two Asians and one multiracial person. Participants received two doses of either the Pfizer-BioNTech BNT162b2 vaccine (n=8) or the Moderna mRNA-1273 vaccine (n=2). Post-COVID blood samples were collected from convalescent patients a median of roughly 100 days after diagnosis, with a range of roughly 30 to 170 days. The time from the second vaccine dose to post-vaccine blood sampling had a median of roughly 70 days and ranged from about 12 to 241 days. Overlapping spike peptide pools from SARS-CoV-2 and from the common cold coronaviruses HCoV-NL63, HCoV-OC43 and HCoV-229E were used as culture stimuli. Control cultures used a CEFX viral epitope pool as positive control, an HIV-1 Nef peptide pool as negative control, or no peptide. In 10 COVID-19 convalescent patients and a handful of infection-naive healthy vaccine recipients, researchers compared the spike-specific CD4+ TCR repertoire from before mRNA vaccination with the repertoire from after.

The method behind the library was PCR. DNA from cultured CD4+ T cells was subjected to TCR sequencing with the Oncomine TCR Beta short-read assay at the Johns Hopkins FTIC core. Genomic DNA was extracted from the cultured CD4+ T cells with the QIAamp micro DNA kit. Oncomine TCR Beta libraries from cultured CD4+ T cells were pooled using unique dual indexes and sequenced on an Illumina iSeq 100. In the source study's methods: Non-productive sequences were filtered out, and CDR3s that did not start with C, did not end with F or W, or were shorter than 7 amino acids were discarded. The MANAFEST web application was used to identify antigen-specific clonotypes by comparing peptide-stimulated wells against reference wells and other culture wells. An FDR below 0.05, an odds ratio above 5, and a productive frequency above 0.1% in at least two of three replicate wells were required for clones to be considered positive. Cross-reactive clonotypes were defined as significantly expanded in both SARS-CoV-2 spike wells and at least one common cold coronavirus spike condition. Similarity between CDR3 sequences was evaluated in R version 3.6.1 using Levenshtein distances (stringdist) and unrooted phylogenetic trees (ape). The public reads were reprocessed in TCRdb via fastp at Q25 and MiXCR, keeping in-frame beta chains. Every entry covers one CDR3 protein and lists the most common genes and DNA from its rows. None of the V and J calls come from the authors' own analysis; TCRdb made them. The sample contains approximately 8,800 distinct CDR3 sequences, around 64% of them found a single time. The ten largest clones represent approximately 34% of the sample.

The germline ends are 14 bases apart after V is trimmed by 8 bases and J by 4 bases. Sequences MNHEY (CDR1) and SVGEGT (CDR2) are obtained from the germline V gene. The CDR3 spans 13 residues, from the cysteine through the phenylalanine. Only the CDR3 DNA stays, 39 bases, in frame from base 1. In the paper's terms, the treatment or condition label means: approximately 9-day PBMC culture with coronavirus spike peptide pools or control peptides (ViraFEST assay). The ViraFEST assay, used in the study, expanded antigen-specific T cells with peptide pools and then identified the expanded clonotypes through TCR sequencing. The positive SARS-CoV-2 PCR tests of the convalescent patients were dated from March to December 2020, before the Alpha, Beta and Delta variants emerged in the United States. Each well held about 2 million PBMCs cultured in IMDM containing roughly 5% human AB serum and about 10 IU/ml IL-2, with 8.5 to 10 ug/ml peptide pools added. Half of the culture medium was replaced with fresh IL-2-containing medium on days 3 and 7. After 10 to 11 days of culture, CD4+ T cells were isolated by negative selection with the EasySep CD4+ T cell isolation kit. Ficoll-Paque Plus gradient centrifugation was used to isolate PBMCs from whole blood, and the isolated PBMCs were then either used fresh or cryopreserved at -140C. In general, triplicate wells were set up for every culture condition.

General findings and caveats noted by the study authors: An increase in the median number of SARS-CoV-2-reactive clonotypes from approximately 20 after infection to 38 after vaccination was observed, but the change was not found to be significant. Among convalescent patients, a median about 86% of the SARS-CoV-2-reactive clones seen after vaccination appeared only after vaccination, which suggests priming specific to the vaccine. Relatively few convalescent patients were included in the study, and early timepoints after natural infection were not analyzed. In convalescent patients, nearly all vaccine-specific clones (304 of 307) were found to be mono-reactive for SARS-CoV-2 spike rather than cross-reactive with common cold coronaviruses.

Remarks on this clonotype: Its antigen is currently not known. No base quality values were provided; no much bigger clone lies one nucleotide off.

The chain uses TRBV6-2 or TRBV6-3 and TRBJ1-1; no D segment can be confidently identified. The sequenced sample was CD4+ T cells from blood, cultured in vitro. This receptor was identified in a human donor who had recovered from COVID-19. CDR3 loop: CASRPWEGTEAFF. The sequence in DNA is TGTGCCAGCCGACCCTGGGAGGGCACTGAAGCTTTCTTT.